The source of this T cell receptor (beta chain) is a study of blood T cell repertoires in COVID-19 (TCRdb year 2020). Study-level background: The collaborator samples originated in the United States, Italy and Spain and spanned the acute and convalescent phases of COVID-19. The material from the prospective study consisted of cDNA or gDNA derived from T cells, B-cell-depleted T cells, or PBMCs. The dataset comprised deeply sampled blood TCRbeta repertoires from subjects exposed to, actively infected with, or recovered from COVID-19. A freely available public database, intended as a resource for researchers studying the immune response to SARS-CoV-2, is where the repertoires were released. Samples came from the ongoing ImmuneRACE study (first 160 participants) plus 1,254 subjects from 6 global collaborators. A de-identified subject ID, COVID-19 status, age in years and sex were almost always included in the sample metadata. Where available, HLA class I and class II types were obtained from metadata supplied by the sample provider rather than from assay-based typing.

TCRbeta CDR3 regions were amplified from genomic DNA by means of the immunoSEQ Assay, a bias-controlled multiplex PCR. In the source study's methods: The number of nucleated cells in each sample was estimated from the amplification of reference gene primers within the assay. Sequence reads were collapsed and filtered to measure the absolute abundance of every unique TCRbeta CDR3 rearrangement. Productive Simpson clonality was computed per sample as the square root of Simpson's diversity index over productive rearrangements. The clones in this table, taken by TCRdb from immuneACCESS, are in-frame only. Not every clone is retained; where verified, under half of the shortfall comes from an unresolved V gene, and the cause of the rest is unknown. The V and J calls and clone size are taken from that table; D and trimming were inferred from the DNA. This sample is represented by fewer than 100,000 clones; over 75% of them were singletons. The top ten constitute more than 3% of the sample.

The germline V gene (reference sequence) sets CDR1 to MNHNY and CDR2 to SVGAGI. The CDR3 sequence holds 16 residues, the cysteine and phenylalanine included. Of the read, only the CDR3 DNA is kept; its 48 bases are in frame from base 1. V is pared back by 4 bases and J by 2 bases, with 17 bases lying between the germline termini. Broad study findings and their caveats: The amount of clinical and demographic metadata varied by source and participant and was provided uncurated.

Whole blood was collected in K2EDTA tubes by collaborating institutions according to the institutions' own protocols. Collaborator samples were shipped for TCRbeta analysis as frozen whole blood, isolated PBMCs, or DNA extracted from either sample type. Concerning this clone itself: The antigen it binds to is not known. One base away there is no much larger clone; base qualities are not given.

The TCR sequence derives from a man aged 55 to 70 with acute or convalescent COVID-19. The sequence is built from TRBV6-6 and TRBJ1-1; the D segment cannot be called with confidence. The sample taken for sequencing was peripheral blood. For the CDR3, the sequence is CASSFEVLWRNTEAFF. The nucleotide sequence reads as follows: TGTGCCAGCAGTTTCGAAGTATTATGGAGAAACACTGAAGCTTTCTTT.